This T cell receptor beta chain was found in a study of CD8+ T cells in alopecia areata. Study results and limitations: Affected lesional scalp, above all in alopecia totalis/universalis, was more clonal than normal scalp.

CDR1 GTSNPN and CDR2 SVGIG come from the germline V gene (reference sequence). The V gene lost 2 bases and the J gene lost 8 bases, with 10 bases spanning the gap. This CDR3 is 12 amino acids long. It was from alopecia areata patients that lesional scalp punch biopsies and peripheral blood were collected. CD4+ and CD8+ T cells were sorted from PBMCs. cDNA prepared by RNA extraction and subsequent reverse transcription served as the template for sequencing. This table comes from immunoSEQ multiplex PCR, and its TCRdb copy is limited to in-frame clones, with some not included. The sample lists around 61,000 clones, about 45% occurring once. With regard to this clone: Its antigen is not known.

The clonotype originates from a human donor with alopecia areata. The chain recombines TRBV30 with TRBJ2-1; D unclear. The sample was CD8+ T cells sorted from blood, taken at week 0. The CDR3 DNA sequence: TGTGCCTGGAGTATGGGTGTCTATGAGCAGTTCTTC. This translates into CAWSMGVYEQFF.